One and the same sample provided the 31 T cell receptor beta chains below, sequenced in a study of T cell repertoires in cytomegalovirus infection. No antigens are known for them. MiXCR, run by TCRdb on the reads, gives a single entry per CDR3 protein. The table has 55,000 to 70,000 distinct CDR3 sequences, about a third seen once. What was sequenced was PBMCs, sequenced either directly or after in vitro stimulation (not recorded which). The source is a human donor in good health (CMV status not recorded). Some clones in this sample may be carry-over from other donors' samples.

The rearrangement links TRBV5-5 to TRBJ2-2; TRBD2 matches 12 bases. Germline lookup yields CDR1 SGHKS and CDR2 YYEKEE (reference sequence). V lost 4 bases and J lost 3; bases outside the gene matches: 1. There are 15 residues in the CDR3. The CDR3 DNA reads as TGTGCCAGCAGCCCTAGCGGGGGGGACACCGGGGAGCTGTTTTTT. Its protein is CASSPSGGDTGELFF.

This clonotype was seen more than once but under ten times. V and J are TRBV20-1 and TRBJ2-5; D remains ambiguous. Germline V lookup: CDR1 DFQATT, CDR2 SNEGSKA (reference sequence). This CDR3 comprises 12 residues. The V and J ends lost 3 bases and 5 bases respectively, with 10 bases between them. CDR3 residues: CSARSGGETQYF. Written as DNA, the CDR3 is TGCAGTGCTAGGTCAGGTGGGGAGACCCAGTACTTC.

The sample holds a few counts of this clonotype. J is TRBJ2-7 and V is TRBV19; a possible D gene is TRBD1 (6 bases). With 4 bases removed from V and 10 bases from J, the gap between germline ends came to 20 bases. This CDR3 is built from 14 residues. The germline V gene encodes CDR1 LNHDA and CDR2 SQIVND (reference sequence). In DNA, the CDR3 is TGTGCCAGTAGTACCGGGACAAAAAACGTGCGCCAGTACTTC. Protein sequence: CASSTGTKNVRQYF.

The chain combines TRBV30 with TRBJ2-1, with D maybe TRBD2 (6 bases). Germline V gene sequence: CDR1 GTSNPN, CDR2 SVGIG (reference sequence). This CDR3 region has 14 residues. Trimming stripped 0 bases from V and 3 bases from J, with 9 bases between. The CDR3 is CAWSVGGNYNEQFF. The CDR3 coding sequence is TGTGCCTGGAGTGTGGGGGGAAACTACAATGAGCAGTTCTTC.

In this sample, this clonotype turned up a few times. J is TRBJ2-7 and V is TRBV5-4; D is ambiguous. V dropped 0 bases and J dropped 0 bases, with 7 bases sitting between them. The CDR3 has 14 residues. CDR1 is SGHNT and CDR2 is YYREEE in the germline V gene (reference sequence). CDR3 DNA sequence: TGTGCCAGCAGCTTGGGTCAGAACTCCTACGAGCAGTACTTC. Translation gives CASSLGQNSYEQYF. Using reference TRBV5-4 and TRBJ2-7 for the parts outside the CDR3, the full variable domain is ETGVTQSPTHLIKTRGQQVTLRCSSQSGHNTVSWYQQALGQGPQFIFQYYREEENGRGNFPPRFSGLQFPNYSSELNVNALELDDSALYLCASSLGQNSYEQYFGPGTRLTVT.

The chain is built from TRBV12-3 or TRBV12-4 and TRBJ2-3; D remains unclear. The CDR3 is 13 residues long. The germline V and J ends were trimmed by 6 bases and 4 bases, with 11 bases remaining between them. CDR3: CASSPLGSDTQYF. The CDR3 DNA reads as TGTGCCAGCAGCCCCTTGGGATCAGATACGCAGTATTTT.

The V call is TRBV7-2, the J call TRBJ1-5; D gene ambiguous. CDR1 and CDR2 (germline): SGHTA, FQGNSA. The CDR3 runs 13 residues. V was cut by 2 bases and J by 6 bases, with 8 bases left in between. The CDR3: CASSLLGGQPQHF. DNA of the CDR3: TGTGCCAGCAGCTTACTGGGTGGTCAGCCCCAGCATTTT.

This clonotype was seen a handful of times. The V and J genes are TRBV7-6 and TRBJ2-2; D gene uncertain. V shed 6 bases and J shed 0 bases, with 11 bases lying between them. Germline loops: CDR1 SGHVS, CDR2 FNYEAQ. CDR3 length: 15 residues. CDR3: CASSPRPSNTGELFF. CDR3 DNA sequence: TGTGCCAGCAGTCCTCGACCTTCGAACACCGGGGAGCTGTTTTTT.

This rearrangement joins TRBV19 to TRBJ2-1; 10 bases are shared with TRBD2. Germline V lookup: CDR1 LNHDA, CDR2 SQIVND (reference sequence). The CDR3 contains 18 residues. J lost 2 bases, V lost 6 bases, and 13 bases had no gene match. CDR3 in DNA: TGTGCCAGTAGCGAAGGGCTAGCGGGAGCTTCCCCCTACAATGAGCAGTTCTTC. Translation: CASSEGLAGASPYNEQFF. Full variable domain (outside the CDR3, taken from reference TRBV19 and TRBJ2-1): DGGITQSPKYLFRKEGQNVTLSCEQNLNHDAMYWYRQDPGQGLRLIYYSQIVNDFQKGDIAEGYSVSREKKESFPLTVTSAQKNPTAFYLCASSEGLAGASPYNEQFFGPGTRLTVL.

This clonotype was seen more than once but under ten times. The rearrangement uses TRBV19 and TRBJ2-1, with TRBD2 as a possible D gene (5 bases). This CDR3 region has 15 residues. CDR1 LNHDA and CDR2 SQIVND come from the germline V gene (reference sequence). V lost 5 bases and J 8 bases, leaving 19 bases between the germline ends. In DNA form, the CDR3 reads TGTGCCAGTAGTCCCGCCCTTACTAGTTTCTATGAGCAGTTCTTC. Its protein product is CASSPALTSFYEQFF.

There are many counts of this clonotype. The rearrangement uses TRBV19 and TRBJ1-6; TRBD1 agrees at 7 bases. CDR3 length equals 15 residues. The ends lost 10 bases at V and 9 bases at J; junction bases unmatched: 15. Per germline, CDR1 LNHDA and CDR2 SQIVND (reference sequence). CDR3 loop: CATRRLTGKRSPLHF. CDR3 bases: TGTGCCACCAGACGGCTGACAGGGAAACGTTCACCCCTCCACTTT.

V usage is TRBV20-1 and J usage is TRBJ2-7; 10 bases fit TRBD1. V shed 3 bases and J 2 bases; nucleotides not matched to a gene: 7. Germline loops: CDR1 DFQATT, CDR2 SNEGSKA (reference sequence). This CDR3 has 15 amino acids. This CDR3 reads CSARGFGQGAYEQYF. CDR3 in DNA: TGCAGTGCTAGGGGGTTTGGACAGGGGGCCTACGAGCAGTACTTC.

The chain is built from TRBV5-4 and TRBJ2-1; 10 bases line up with TRBD2. V trimming: 5 bases; J trimming: 6 bases; junction bases outside the gene matches: 8. CDR1 SGHNT and CDR2 YYREEE come from the germline V gene (reference sequence). There are 15 residues in the CDR3. The CDR3: CASRMGLAGANEQFF. CDR3 DNA sequence: TGTGCCAGCAGAATGGGCCTAGCGGGGGCCAATGAGCAGTTCTTC.

The chain couples TRBV20-1 to TRBJ2-7, with 7 bases identical to TRBD1. Trimming removed 0 bases from V and 6 bases from J; junction bases left unmatched: 20. This CDR3 is built from 18 residues. Germline values: CDR1 DFQATT, CDR2 SNEGSKA (reference sequence). The CDR3 nucleotides read TGCAGTGCTAGAGATCAATACTCGATGTGGGGACAGCCCTCCGAGCAGTACTTC. Protein sequence: CSARDQYSMWGQPSEQYF.

At least ten counts were recorded for this clonotype. Written as DNA, the CDR3 is TGCGCCAGCAGCCACGGGGGGGGAGCGGCGCAGTATTTT. Amino acid sequence: CASSHGGGAAQYF. The J gene is TRBJ2-3, the V gene TRBV4-1, with TRBD2 matching over 8 bases. CDR3 length: 13 amino acids. The germline V gene encodes CDR1 MGHRA and CDR2 YSYEKL. V dropped 3 bases and J dropped 10; count of bases not matched to a gene: 6.

This clonotype showed up just a few times. The CDR3 loop reads CASSSGGRVDTQYF. CDR3 in DNA: TGTGCCAGCAGCTCCGGGGGGAGGGTGGATACGCAGTATTTT. The chain couples TRBV12-3 or TRBV12-4 to TRBJ2-3, with 7 bases aligning to TRBD2. There are 14 residues in the CDR3. The V gene end was trimmed by 6 bases and the J gene end by 6 bases; junction bases not matched to a gene: 9.

In this sample, this clonotype turned up a few times. The CDR3 coding sequence is TGTGCCAGCAGCTTTTCCCCTACAGGGGGCGCTGGGGCCAACGTCCTGACTTTC. Amino acid sequence: CASSFSPTGGAGANVLTF. V and J are TRBV7-2 and TRBJ2-6; TRBD1 matches 9 bases. The CDR3 loop spans 18 amino acids. After removal of 3 bases from V and 2 bases from J, the junction contained 8 bases not matched to a gene. The germline gives CDR1 SGHTA, CDR2 FQGNSA. Supplemented by reference TRBV7-2 and TRBJ2-6, the full variable domain reads GAGVSQSPSNKVTEKGKDVELRCDPISGHTALYWYRQSLGQGLEFLIYFQGNSAPDKSGLPSDRFSAERTGGSVSTLTIQRTQQEDSAVYLCASSFSPTGGAGANVLTFGAGSRLTVL.

This clonotype was picked up a small number of times. The junction and the germline gene differ at one end; a read error may be behind it. Written as DNA, the CDR3 is TGTGCTAGTGGTTTGGTGCGGGGCGAGTTCCTCAACTTC. Its translation: CASGLVRGEFLNF. The V call is TRBV12-5, the J call TRBJ1-2, with TRBD1 as a possible D gene (5 bases). CDR3 length: 13 residues. The germline V gene encodes CDR1 LGHNT and CDR2 FRNRAP.

The chain joins TRBV6-2 or TRBV6-3 to TRBJ2-7; TRBD2 matches at 15 bases. Germline V CDR1 and CDR2: MNHEY, SVGEGT. The junction had 12 bases not matched to a gene; V was cut back by 6 bases and J by 9 bases. CDR3 size: 16 residues. The DNA for the CDR3 is TGTGCCAGCAGCCCCGCCGGGACTAGCGGGAGGAGGAGGCAGTACTTC. Encoded protein: CASSPAGTSGRRRQYF.

The chain couples TRBV7-9 to TRBJ2-7; D perhaps matches TRBD1 (5 bases). The ends were cut back, 0 bases at V and 6 bases at J, with 12 bases in the middle. CDR1 is SEHNR, CDR2 FQNEAQ, per germline (reference sequence). The CDR3 has 14 amino acids. For the CDR3, the DNA is TGTGCCAGCAGCTTAGCTCCAGGGATGGGCGAGCAGTACTTC. Its translation: CASSLAPGMGEQYF.

The chain has TRBV10-2 and TRBJ1-2; weak D call: TRBD1 (6 bases). The CDR3 has 15 amino acids. The germline V gene encodes CDR1 WSHSY and CDR2 SAAADI. With 0 bases removed from V and 8 bases from J, the gap between germline ends came to 16 bases. The CDR3 loop is CASSESTGGAVGYTF. The CDR3 DNA sequence: TGCGCCAGCAGTGAGTCAACCGGGGGCGCGGTCGGCTACACCTTC.

The V gene is TRBV5-1, the J gene TRBJ2-1; weak D call: TRBD2 (6 bases). Trimming removed 4 bases from V and 3 bases from J, with 11 bases in between. Per the germline V gene, CDR1 is SGHRS and CDR2 is YFSETQ. CDR3 length equals 14 residues. This CDR3 is CASSPRTIYNEQFF. CDR3 in DNA: TGCGCCAGCAGCCCTCGGACTATCTACAATGAGCAGTTCTTC.

This clonotype was seen only a few times. J is TRBJ1-2 and V is TRBV5-4; 11 nucleotides line up with TRBD1. Germline loops: CDR1 SGHNT, CDR2 YYREEE (reference sequence). The CDR3 spans 15 residues. V was pared by 3 bases and J by 4 bases, with 5 bases of the junction left unmatched. DNA for the CDR3: TGTGCCAGCAGCTGGGGGACAGGGGGTCTCTATGGCTACACCTTC. Translation: CASSWGTGGLYGYTF.

The chain joins TRBV12-3 or TRBV12-4 to TRBJ2-7; no firm D call. There are 15 residues in the CDR3. Between the trimmed V and J ends, which lost 6 bases and 2 bases, there was a span of 17 bases. The CDR3 region has the DNA TGTGCCAGCAGCCACCCCGGGCCGTCACCCTACGAGCAGTACTTC. Its translation: CASSHPGPSPYEQYF.

This clonotype was recorded a few times. The gene calls are TRBV4-2 and TRBJ2-7; TRBD2 aligns across 8 bases. From germline, CDR1 is LGHNA and CDR2 YNFKEQ. The trim removed 0 bases at V and 4 bases at J, leaving 8 bases unmatched. The CDR3 length is 16 residues. CDR3 DNA sequence: TGTGCCAGCAGCCAAGATTCCCCCGCGGGAGGTTACGAGCAGTACTTC. Amino acids: CASSQDSPAGGYEQYF.

The chain has TRBV5-1 and TRBJ2-7; D gene uncertain. This CDR3 spans 13 amino acids. The germline gives CDR1 SGHRS, CDR2 YFSETQ. The ends were cut back, 3 bases at V and 3 bases at J, with 10 bases in the middle. This CDR3 is CASSSYSSYEQYF. CDR3 bases: TGCGCCAGCAGCTCCTATTCTAGCTACGAGCAGTACTTC.

This chain uses TRBV20-1 with TRBJ2-1; D gene uncertain. Germline lookup yields CDR1 DFQATT and CDR2 SNEGSKA (reference sequence). CDR3 length: 14 residues. Between the trimmed V and J ends, which lost 3 bases and 9 bases, there was a span of 18 bases. Written as DNA, the CDR3 is TGCAGTGCTAGTGAAGCAGGATTTTTTACTGAGCAGTTCTTC. Protein: CSASEAGFFTEQFF.

A few counts support this clonotype. The genes are TRBV5-4 and TRBJ2-1; D unresolved. The CDR3 has 12 amino acids. CDR1 is SGHNT and CDR2 is YYREEE in the germline V gene (reference sequence). Trimming shortened V by 0 bases and J by 7 bases, and 5 bases separated the two germline ends. Written as DNA, the CDR3 is TGTGCCAGCAGCTTGGTGAGGAATGAGCAGTTCTTC. Protein product: CASSLVRNEQFF.

The chain couples TRBV7-9 to TRBJ2-7; TRBD2 is a possible D gene (5 bases). Trimming stripped 2 bases from V and 2 bases from J, with 10 bases between. Germline V lookup: CDR1 SEHNR, CDR2 FQNEAQ (reference sequence). The CDR3 is made up of 14 amino acids. The CDR3 nucleotides are TGTGCCAGCAGCTTACTAGCCTCCACCTACGAGCAGTACTTC. Amino acids: CASSLLASTYEQYF.

V gene TRBV6-6 combines with J gene TRBJ1-2, with unresolved D. The CDR3 is 16 amino acids. Germline CDR1 and CDR2: MNHNY and SVGAGI (reference sequence). V dropped 0 bases and J dropped 7 bases, with 18 bases sitting between them. CDR3 sequence: CASSYSVDGALSGYTF. For the CDR3, the DNA is TGTGCCAGCAGTTACTCCGTGGACGGCGCGCTCTCTGGCTACACCTTC.

The chain is built from TRBV7-9 and TRBJ1-2; D remains ambiguous. CDR3 length: 13 residues. Trimming pared 3 bases from V and 0 bases from J, leaving 5 bases between. Per the germline V gene, CDR1 is SEHNR and CDR2 is FQNEAQ (reference sequence). CDR3 nucleotide sequence: TGTGCCAGCAGCTTTAGCACTAACTATGGCTACACCTTC. Protein: CASSFSTNYGYTF. Complete variable domain (other parts from reference TRBV7-9 and TRBJ1-2): DTGVSQNPRHKITKRGQNVTFRCDPISEHNRLYWYRQTLGQGPEFLTYFQNEAQLEKSRLLSDRFSAERPKGSFSTLEIQRTEQGDSAMYLCASSFSTNYGYTFGSGTRLTVV.